This is a list of T cell receptor beta chains from one sample in a study of cytomegalovirus exposure and HLA in healthy donors. Some clones are missing from TCRdb's copy, which holds only in-frame ones; the method was immunoSEQ multiplex PCR. The sample lists about 150,000 clones; 70% to 80% were seen once. The specimen was PBMCs. Receptors were obtained from a man aged 25-45 years in good health and CMV-seropositive. Each CDR3 is given with its conserved first and last residue. D genes are given only for firm matches. Expanded clones get a size class; other rows say once, few or many, or leave the size out.

d_gene,v_gene,abundance,j_gene,CDR3nt,CDR3aa
.,TRBV6-5,once,TRBJ1-6,TGTGCCAGCAGTTATTCTGAAGAGACACCCCTCCACTTT,CASSYSEETPLHF
TRBD2,TRBV5-4,.,TRBJ2-5,TGTGCCAGCAGCTCCCGGACTAGCGGCCTCCAAGAGACCCAGTACTTC,CASSSRTSGLQETQYF
.,TRBV25-1,few,TRBJ1-1,TGTGCCAGCAGCCCTGGAGGAGGGCCGGCCTCGGTGAGGGCTGAAGCTTTCTTT,CASSPGGGPASVRAEAFF
.,TRBV7-2,.,TRBJ2-1,TGTGCCAGCAGCTTAGACAGGGCCTACAATGAGCAGTTCTTC,CASSLDRAYNEQFF
TRBD2,TRBV5-1,once,TRBJ2-7,TGCGCCAGCAGCTTGGTTGCTAGCGGATCCTACGAGCAGTACTTC,CASSLVASGSYEQYF
TRBD2,TRBV11-2,.,TRBJ2-7,TGTGCCAGCAGTTCCCCCGGGGGGAGGTTCGAGCAGTACTTC,CASSSPGGRFEQYF
TRBD2,TRBV29-1,few,TRBJ2-5,TGCAGCGGGGGACGGGGGGACCAAGAGACCCAGTACTTC,CSGGRGDQETQYF
.,TRBV19,.,TRBJ1-2,TGTGCCACCACGACAGGTCCGGATGGCTACACCTTC,CATTTGPDGYTF
.,TRBV6-4,.,TRBJ2-7,TGTGCCAGCAGTGATCCGAGTCCGAGTCCCGGGAGCCCCTACGAGCAGTACTTC,CASSDPSPSPGSPYEQYF
TRBD1,TRBV7-9,.,TRBJ2-7,TGTGCCAGCAGCTCCCCGGGACAGGGGGGGGTGAACTACGAGCAGTACTTC,CASSSPGQGGVNYEQYF
.,TRBV5-8,.,TRBJ1-6,TGTGCCAGCAGCTTGGCCCCGGGACACTTAGATTCACCCCTCCACTTT,CASSLAPGHLDSPLHF
.,TRBV5-4,few,TRBJ1-4,TGTGCCAGCAGCTTGGGCCCTAGTGAAAAACTGTTTTTT,CASSLGPSEKLFF
.,TRBV14,.,TRBJ2-1,TGTGCCAGCAGCCGGTTACAGGGTAGCTCCTACAATGAGCAGTTCTTC,CASSRLQGSSYNEQFF
.,TRBV10-3,.,TRBJ2-1,TGTGCCATCAGTGAGTCGCAGGGGTCCTACAATGAGCAGTTCTTC,CAISESQGSYNEQFF
.,TRBV18,few,TRBJ2-3,TGTGCCAGCTCTCCTCCCAACAGGGTCGTGACAGATACGCAGTATTTT,CASSPPNRVVTDTQYF
TRBD1,TRBV5-1,.,TRBJ2-5,TGCGCCAGCAGCGGAGCACCGGGACAGACACACAAAGAGACCCAGTACTTC,CASSGAPGQTHKETQYF
.,TRBV11-2,.,TRBJ2-5,TGTGCCAGCAGCTTAGGGACAAACCAAGAGACCCAGTACTTC,CASSLGTNQETQYF
.,TRBV7-6,.,TRBJ2-5,TGTGCCAGCAGCTCTTTTAATGAGATTCAAGAGACCCAGTACTTC,CASSSFNEIQETQYF
TRBD2,TRBV9,.,TRBJ2-2,TGTGCCAGCAGCGTAGGCCTAGCGGGACGGACCGGGGAGCTGTTTTTT,CASSVGLAGRTGELFF
TRBD1,TRBV6-6,.,TRBJ2-3,TGTGCCAGCACCCGACAGGGGGGCGCAGATACGCAGTATTTT,CASTRQGGADTQYF
.,TRBV9,.,TRBJ1-1,TGTGCCAGCAGCGCGGACAGCCTCTTTGAACGAGCTTTCTTT,CASSADSLFERAFF
.,TRBV6-6,.,TRBJ1-2,TGTGCCAGCAGCCCCAACTCCTCCTTTTATGGCTACACCTTC,CASSPNSSFYGYTF